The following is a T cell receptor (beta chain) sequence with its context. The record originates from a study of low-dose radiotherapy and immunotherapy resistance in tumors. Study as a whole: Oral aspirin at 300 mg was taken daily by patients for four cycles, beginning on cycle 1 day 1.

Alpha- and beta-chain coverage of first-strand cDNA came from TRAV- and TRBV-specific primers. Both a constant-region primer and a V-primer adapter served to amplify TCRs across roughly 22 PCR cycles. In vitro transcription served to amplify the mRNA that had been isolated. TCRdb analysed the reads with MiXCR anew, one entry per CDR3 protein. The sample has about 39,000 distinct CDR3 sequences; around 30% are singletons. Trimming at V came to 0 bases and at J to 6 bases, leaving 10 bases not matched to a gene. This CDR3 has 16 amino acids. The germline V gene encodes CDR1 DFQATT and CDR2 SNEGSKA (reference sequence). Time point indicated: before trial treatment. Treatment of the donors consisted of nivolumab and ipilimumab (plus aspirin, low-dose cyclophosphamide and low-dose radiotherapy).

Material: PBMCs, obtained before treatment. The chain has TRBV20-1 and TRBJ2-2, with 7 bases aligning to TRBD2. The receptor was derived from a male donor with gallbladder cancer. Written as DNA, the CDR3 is TGCAGTGCTAGAGATCCGGCGGGAGAGGTACCCGGGGAGCTGTTTTTT. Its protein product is CSARDPAGEVPGELFF.